This T cell receptor (beta chain) is from a study of identical twins. This clonotype was counted a few times. From the 5' RACE reads, TCRdb called clonotypes with MiXCR, one entry per CDR3 protein. Of about 530,000 distinct CDR3 sequences listed, 20% to 25% are singletons. The CDR3 has 13 amino acids. Germline CDR1 is DFQATT and CDR2 is SNEGSKA (reference sequence). Trimming removed 5 bases from V and 3 bases from J; junction bases left unmatched: 6. The data also belong to a second study, concerning yellow fever vaccine responses in identical twins.

The chain is built from TRBV20-1 and TRBJ2-5, with TRBD1 matching 7 bases. This TCR came from a woman under 30 in good health. The sequencing input was CD4+ T cells sorted from blood. CDR3 amino acids: CSAPGTAEETQYF. CDR3 coding DNA: TGCAGTGCTCCCGGGACAGCCGAAGAGACCCAGTACTTC.